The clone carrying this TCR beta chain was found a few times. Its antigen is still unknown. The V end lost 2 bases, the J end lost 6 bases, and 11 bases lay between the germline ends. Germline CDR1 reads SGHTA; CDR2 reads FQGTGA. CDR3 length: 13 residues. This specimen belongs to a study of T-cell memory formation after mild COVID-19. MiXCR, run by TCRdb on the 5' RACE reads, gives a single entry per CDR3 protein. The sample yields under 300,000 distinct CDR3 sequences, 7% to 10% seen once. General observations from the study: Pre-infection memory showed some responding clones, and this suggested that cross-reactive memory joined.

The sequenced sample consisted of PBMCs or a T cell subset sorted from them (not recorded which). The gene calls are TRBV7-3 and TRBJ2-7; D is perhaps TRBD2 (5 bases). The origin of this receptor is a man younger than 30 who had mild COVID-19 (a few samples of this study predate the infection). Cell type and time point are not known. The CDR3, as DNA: TGTGCCAGCAGCTTAGCGACGGCGGGCGAGCAGTACTTC. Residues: CASSLATAGEQYF.